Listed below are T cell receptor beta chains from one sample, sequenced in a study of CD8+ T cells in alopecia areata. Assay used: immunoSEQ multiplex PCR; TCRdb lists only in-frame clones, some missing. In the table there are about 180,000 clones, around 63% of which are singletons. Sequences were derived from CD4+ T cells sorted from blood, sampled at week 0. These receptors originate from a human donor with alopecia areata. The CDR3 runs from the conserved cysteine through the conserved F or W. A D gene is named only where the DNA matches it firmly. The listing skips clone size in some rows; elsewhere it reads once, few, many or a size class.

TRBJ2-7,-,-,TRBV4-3,CASSQGGYEQYF,TGCGCCAGCAGCCAAGGTGGATACGAGCAGTACTTC
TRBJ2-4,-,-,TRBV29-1,CSVGLGLQNIQYF,TGCAGCGTTGGGTTGGGGTTACAAAACATTCAGTACTTC
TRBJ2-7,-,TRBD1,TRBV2,CASIPDRVPYEQYF,TGTGCCAGCATACCCGACAGGGTCCCCTACGAGCAGTACTTC
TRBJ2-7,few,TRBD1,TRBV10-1,CASSSGQGRTYEQYF,TGCGCCAGCAGCTCGGGACAGGGGAGGACCTACGAGCAGTACTTC
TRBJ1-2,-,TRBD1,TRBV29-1,CSVDRDEAYGYTF,TGCAGCGTCGACAGGGACGAGGCCTATGGCTACACCTTC
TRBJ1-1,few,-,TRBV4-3,CASSQDSYKLAFF,TGCGCCAGCAGCCAAGATAGCTATAAGTTGGCTTTCTTT
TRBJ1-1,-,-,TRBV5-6,CASSFSRDTEAFF,TGTGCCAGCAGCTTTTCGAGGGACACTGAAGCTTTCTTT
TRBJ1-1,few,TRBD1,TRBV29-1,CSVVSGQVMNTEAFF,TGCAGCGTTGTGAGCGGACAGGTGATGAACACTGAAGCTTTCTTT
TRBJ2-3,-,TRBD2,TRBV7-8,CASSSYGLAGTTDTQYF,TGTGCCAGCAGCTCCTACGGACTAGCGGGGACCACAGATACGCAGTATTTT
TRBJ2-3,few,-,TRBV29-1,CSVVGRGDTQYF,TGCAGCGTTGTGGGAAGGGGCGATACGCAGTATTTT
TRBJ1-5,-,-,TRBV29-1,CSVGQPDQPQHF,TGCAGCGTTGGACAGCCCGATCAGCCCCAGCATTTT
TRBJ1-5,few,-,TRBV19,CASSMRREGQPQHF,TGTGCCAGTAGTATGAGGAGGGAGGGACAGCCCCAGCATTTT
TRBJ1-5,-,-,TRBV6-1,CASSDSSNQPQHF,TGTGCCAGCAGTGACTCTAGCAATCAGCCCCAGCATTTT
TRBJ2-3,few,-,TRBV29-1,CSVDLTDTQYF,TGCAGCGTTGATCTCACAGATACGCAGTATTTT
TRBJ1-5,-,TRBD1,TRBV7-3,CASSFSRQGLDQPQHF,TGTGCCAGCAGCTTCTCGAGACAGGGCCTCGATCAGCCCCAGCATTTT
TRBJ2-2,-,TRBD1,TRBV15,CATSRAPTGGNAGELFF,TGTGCCACCAGCAGAGCCCCGACAGGGGGCAACGCCGGGGAGCTGTTTTTT
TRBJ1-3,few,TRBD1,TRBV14,CASSQDIGTGGFF,TGTGCCAGCAGCCAAGATATTGGGACAGGAGGCTTTTTT
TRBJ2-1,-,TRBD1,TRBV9,CASSRKAGQASEQFF,TGTGCCAGCAGCCGCAAAGCCGGACAGGCTAGTGAGCAGTTCTTC
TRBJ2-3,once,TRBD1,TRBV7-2,CASSSTLRDRTQYF,TGTGCCAGCAGCTCAACCCTCCGGGACAGGACGCAGTATTTT
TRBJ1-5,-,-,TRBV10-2,CASSEQIGQPQHF,TGCGCCAGCAGTGAACAGATAGGACAGCCCCAGCATTTT
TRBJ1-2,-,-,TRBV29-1,CSAEHSYGYTF,TGCAGCGCCGAACACAGCTATGGCTACACCTTC
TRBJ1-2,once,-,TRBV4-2,CASSQDWGPPGGYTF,TGTGCCAGCAGCCAAGATTGGGGTCCTCCGGGTGGCTACACCTTC
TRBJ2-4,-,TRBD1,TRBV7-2,CASSPTGDRDIQYF,TGTGCCAGCAGCCCCACAGGGGACAGGGACATTCAGTACTTC
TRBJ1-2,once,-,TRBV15,CATSRDRDGYTF,TGTGCCACCAGCAGAGATCGTGATGGCTACACCTTC
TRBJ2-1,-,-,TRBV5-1,CASSLGRSSYNEQFF,TGCGCCAGCAGCCTGGGACGGAGCTCCTACAATGAGCAGTTCTTC
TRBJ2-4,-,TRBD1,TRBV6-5,CASSQRQGIKNIQYF,TGTGCCAGCAGTCAGCGACAGGGAATAAAAAACATTCAGTACTTC
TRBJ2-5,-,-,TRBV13,CASSLGPHQETQYF,TGTGCCAGCAGCTTAGGCCCACACCAAGAGACCCAGTACTTC
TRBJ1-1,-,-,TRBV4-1,CASSHSELNTEAFF,TGCGCCAGCAGCCATTCGGAGTTGAACACTGAAGCTTTCTTT
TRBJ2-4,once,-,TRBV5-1,CASRGESKNIQYF,TGCGCCAGCAGGGGTGAATCCAAAAACATTCAGTACTTC
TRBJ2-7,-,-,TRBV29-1,CSVRGVSYEQYF,TGCAGCGTTCGGGGTGTATCCTACGAGCAGTACTTC
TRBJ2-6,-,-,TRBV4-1,CASSQDPLGGSGANVLTF,TGCGCCAGCAGCCAAGACCCATTGGGAGGTTCTGGGGCCAACGTCCTGACTTTC
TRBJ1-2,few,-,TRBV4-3,CASSQEPSGRDGYTF,TGCGCCAGCAGCCAAGAACCGTCAGGGAGGGATGGCTACACCTTC
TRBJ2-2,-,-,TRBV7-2,CASTTTRGETGELFF,TGTGCCAGCACCACGACCAGGGGGGAGACCGGGGAGCTGTTTTTT
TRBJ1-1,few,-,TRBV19,CASSTSSQGTEAFF,TGTGCCAGTAGTACCTCATCCCAAGGAACTGAAGCTTTCTTT
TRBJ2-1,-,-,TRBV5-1,CASSFQGRQGNEQFF,TGCGCCAGCAGCTTTCAGGGTCGTCAGGGGAATGAGCAGTTCTTC
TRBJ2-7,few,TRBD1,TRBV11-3,CASSLAGGSLEQYF,TGTGCCAGCAGCTTGGCAGGGGGCAGTCTGGAGCAGTACTTC
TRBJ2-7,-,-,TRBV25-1,CASSEGSYEQYF,TGTGCCAGCAGTGAAGGCTCCTACGAGCAGTACTTC
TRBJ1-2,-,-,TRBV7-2,CASSLRGNYGYTF,TGTGCCAGCAGCTTGAGGGGAAACTATGGCTACACCTTC
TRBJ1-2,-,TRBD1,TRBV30,CAWSVRAGGGYTF,TGTGCCTGGAGTGTAAGGGCAGGGGGTGGCTACACCTTC
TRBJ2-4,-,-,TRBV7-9,CASSAPSQNIQYF,TGTGCCAGCAGCGCCCCCTCTCAAAACATTCAGTACTTC
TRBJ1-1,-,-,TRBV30,CAWRGVPNTEAFF,TGTGCCTGGAGGGGGGTACCCAACACTGAAGCTTTCTTT
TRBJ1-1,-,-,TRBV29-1,CSVVVQMNTEAFF,TGCAGCGTTGTGGTACAGATGAACACTGAAGCTTTCTTT
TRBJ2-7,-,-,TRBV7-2,CASSPDSGPYEQYF,TGTGCCAGCAGCCCTGACAGCGGACCCTACGAGCAGTACTTC
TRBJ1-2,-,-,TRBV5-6,CASSLRQGPYGYTF,TGTGCCAGCAGCTTGCGGCAGGGCCCCTATGGCTACACCTTC
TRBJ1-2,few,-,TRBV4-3,CASSLGSRGGYTF,TGCGCCAGCAGCCTAGGGAGCAGGGGTGGCTACACCTTC
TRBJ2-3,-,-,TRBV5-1,CASSTGDRDTDTQYF,TGCGCCAGCAGCACCGGGGACCGTGACACAGATACGCAGTATTTT
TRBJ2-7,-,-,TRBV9,CASSVEGGAYEQYF,TGTGCCAGCAGCGTAGAGGGGGGAGCTTACGAGCAGTACTTC
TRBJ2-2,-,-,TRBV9,CASSFSGFSAGELFF,TGTGCCAGCAGCTTCTCAGGGTTCTCGGCTGGGGAGCTGTTTTTT
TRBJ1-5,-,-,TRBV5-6,CANPYQENSNQPQHF,TGTGCCAACCCATACCAGGAGAATAGCAATCAGCCCCAGCATTTT
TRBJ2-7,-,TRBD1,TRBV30,CAYHRGAYEQYF,TGTGCCTACCACAGGGGAGCCTACGAGCAGTACTTC
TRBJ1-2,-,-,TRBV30,CAWRPLSGGYTF,TGTGCCTGGAGACCCCTCTCTGGTGGCTACACCTTC
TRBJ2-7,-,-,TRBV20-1,CSAKGYEQYF,TGCAGTGCTAAGGGCTACGAGCAGTACTTC
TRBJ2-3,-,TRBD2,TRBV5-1,CASSWSGGAEDTQYF,TGCGCCAGCAGCTGGAGCGGGGGGGCCGAGGATACGCAGTATTTT
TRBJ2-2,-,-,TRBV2,CASSGKSLYTGELFF,TGTGCCAGCAGTGGAAAGTCACTTTACACCGGGGAGCTGTTTTTT
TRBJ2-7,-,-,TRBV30,CAWSRGDPTYEQYF,TGTGCCTGGAGTCGCGGGGACCCAACCTACGAGCAGTACTTC
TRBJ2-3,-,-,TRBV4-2,CASSQEGTDTQYF,TGTGCCAGCAGCCAGGAGGGAACAGATACGCAGTATTTT
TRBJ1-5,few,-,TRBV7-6,CASSFRKRNQPQHF,TGTGCCAGCAGCTTTCGTAAGCGCAATCAGCCCCAGCATTTT
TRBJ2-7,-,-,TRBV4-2,CASSQEGGSPYEQYF,TGTGCCAGCAGCCAAGAGGGTGGGAGTCCCTACGAGCAGTACTTC